This T cell receptor beta chain was obtained from a study of response to subunit inactivated influenza vaccine. Study observations and caveats: A suggestion made by the authors is that each seasonal influenza vaccination recruits few new T cells.

V dropped 4 bases and J dropped 7 bases, with 20 bases sitting between them. The germline gives CDR1 LGHNA, CDR2 YSLEER. The CDR3 extends over 16 amino acids. One entry per CDR3 protein, called by TCRdb with MiXCR from the RT-PCR reads. Here the sample spans about 180,000 distinct CDR3 sequences, approximately 9.2% being singletons. Details on this clonotype: Its antigen is unidentified.

The sequence derives from a man aged 50 or older who received an inactivated influenza vaccine. The chain couples TRBV4-3 to TRBJ2-1; possible D gene TRBD2, 6 bases. Sequences were derived from non-naive T cells sorted from PBMCs, sampled on the day of vaccination. DNA for the CDR3: TGCGCCAGCAGCCTAGGAGTAGCGGACTTGGGGAATGAGCAGTTCTTC. As protein: CASSLGVADLGNEQFF.